The clone carrying this T cell receptor (beta chain) came up many times. The CDR3 spans 15 residues. Germline trimming cut 2 bases from V and 1 base from J; bases unmatched to any gene: 5. The V gene's germline CDR1 is SGHAT and CDR2 FQNNGV. The sample comes from a study of identical twins. From the 5' RACE reads, TCRdb called clonotypes with MiXCR, one entry per CDR3 protein. The sample carries roughly 700,000 distinct CDR3 sequences, 8.6% recorded once. These data also featured in a second study, about yellow fever vaccine responses in identical twins.

This clonotype originated in a woman between 18 and 29 years old in good health. The chain couples TRBV11-2 to TRBJ2-7; 7 bases are shared with TRBD1. The specimen sequenced was PBMCs. CDR3 loop: CASSLSPDRSYEQYF. CDR3 nucleotides: TGTGCCAGCAGCTTATCCCCGGACAGGTCCTACGAGCAGTACTTC.